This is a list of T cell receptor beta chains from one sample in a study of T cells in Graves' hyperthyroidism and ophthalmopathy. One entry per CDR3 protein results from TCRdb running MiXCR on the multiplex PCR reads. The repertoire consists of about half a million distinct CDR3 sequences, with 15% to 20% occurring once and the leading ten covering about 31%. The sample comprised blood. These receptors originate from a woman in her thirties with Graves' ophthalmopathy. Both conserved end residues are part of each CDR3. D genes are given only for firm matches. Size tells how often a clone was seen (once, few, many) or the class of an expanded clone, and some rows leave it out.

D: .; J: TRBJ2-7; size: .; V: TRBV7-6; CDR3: CASSPLGRQASEQYF; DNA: TGTGCCAGCAGCCCACTGGGGCGACAGGCTAGTGAGCAGTACTTC
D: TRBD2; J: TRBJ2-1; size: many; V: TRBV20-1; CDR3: CSARGWKGREGGGEQFF; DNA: TGCAGTGCTAGAGGTTGGAAGGGGCGGGAGGGAGGCGGTGAGCAGTTCTTC
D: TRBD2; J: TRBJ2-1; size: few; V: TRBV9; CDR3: CASNLRGGSSYNEQFF; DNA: TGTGCCAGCAACCTAAGAGGCGGGAGCTCCTACAATGAGCAGTTCTTC
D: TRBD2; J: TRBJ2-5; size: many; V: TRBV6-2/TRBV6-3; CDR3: CASSYSNLSGRKNQETQYF; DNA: TGTGCCAGCAGTTACTCGAATCTTAGCGGGAGAAAAAACCAAGAGACCCAGTACTTC
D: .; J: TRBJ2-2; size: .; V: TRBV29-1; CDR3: CSVVGPPTGELFF; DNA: TGCAGCGTTGTAGGCCCCCCCACCGGGGAGCTGTTTTTT
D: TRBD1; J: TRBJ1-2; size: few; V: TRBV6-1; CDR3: CASRRSREGAYGYTF; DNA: TGTGCCAGCAGACGAAGCAGGGAGGGGGCCTATGGCTACACCTTC
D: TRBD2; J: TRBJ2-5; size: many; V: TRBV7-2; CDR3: CASSLLGGTSGREETQYF; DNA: TGTGCCAGCAGCTTATTAGGGGGGACTAGCGGGAGGGAAGAGACCCAGTACTTC
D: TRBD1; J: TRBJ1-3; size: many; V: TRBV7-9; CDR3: CASSPPGTGVVGNTIYF; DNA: TGTGCCAGCAGCCCCCCCGGGACAGGGGTCGTCGGAAACACCATATATTTT
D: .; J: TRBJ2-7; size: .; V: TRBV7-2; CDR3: CASSPDRISYEQYF; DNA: TGTGCCAGCAGCCCCGACCGGATCTCCTACGAGCAGTACTTC
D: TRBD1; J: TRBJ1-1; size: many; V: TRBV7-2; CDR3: CASSLAARGLTEAFF; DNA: TGTGCCAGCAGCTTAGCAGCCAGGGGGCTGACTGAAGCTTTCTTT
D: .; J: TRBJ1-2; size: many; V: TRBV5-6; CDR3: CASGRTLEGYTF; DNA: TGTGCCAGCGGCAGGACTTTGGAGGGCTACACCTTC
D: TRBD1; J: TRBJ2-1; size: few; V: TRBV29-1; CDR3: CSVYGTGIHNEQFF; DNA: TGCAGCGTTTACGGGACAGGGATCCACAATGAGCAGTTCTTC
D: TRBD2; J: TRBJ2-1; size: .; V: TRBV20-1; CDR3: CSATSGRLGEQFF; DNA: TGCAGTGCTACCAGCGGGAGATTAGGTGAGCAGTTCTTC
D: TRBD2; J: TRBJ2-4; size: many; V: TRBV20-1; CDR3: CSARVVGRDIQYF; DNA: TGCAGTGCTAGAGTAGTGGGGAGGGACATTCAGTACTTC
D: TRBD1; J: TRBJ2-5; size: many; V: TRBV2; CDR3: CASSVSPGGETQYF; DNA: TGTGCCAGCAGTGTATCCCCAGGGGGAGAGACCCAGTACTTC
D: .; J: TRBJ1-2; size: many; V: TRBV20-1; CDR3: CSAPGAADGYTF; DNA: TGCAGTGCCCCTGGGGCAGCAGATGGCTACACCTTC
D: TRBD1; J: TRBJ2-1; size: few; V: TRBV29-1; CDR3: CSVELGLWTGGFYNEQFF; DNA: TGCAGCGTTGAACTGGGCCTCTGGACAGGGGGATTCTACAATGAGCAGTTCTTC
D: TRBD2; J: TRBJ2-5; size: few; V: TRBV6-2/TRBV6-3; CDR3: CASAYREGGKGTQYF; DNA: TGTGCCAGCGCCTACCGGGAGGGGGGAAAGGGGACCCAGTACTTC
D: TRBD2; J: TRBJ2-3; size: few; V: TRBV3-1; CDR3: CASGGGRTDTQYF; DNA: TGTGCCTCCGGGGGCGGGAGGACAGATACGCAGTATTTT
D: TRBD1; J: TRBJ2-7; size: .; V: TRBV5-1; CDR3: CASSPGGTGGNEQYF; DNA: TGCGCCAGCAGCCCTGGCGGGACAGGGGGCAACGAGCAGTACTTC
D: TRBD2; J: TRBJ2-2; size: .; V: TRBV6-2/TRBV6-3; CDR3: CASSHLAGAVTGELFF; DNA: TGTGCCAGCAGCCATCTAGCGGGAGCGGTCACCGGGGAGCTGTTTTTT
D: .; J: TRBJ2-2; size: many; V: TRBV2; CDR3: CASSDEPGTGELFF; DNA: TGTGCCAGCAGTGATGAACCCGGAACCGGGGAGCTGTTTTTT
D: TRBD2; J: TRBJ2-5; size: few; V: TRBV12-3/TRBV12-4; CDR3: CASSITGTSELYGETQYF; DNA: TGTGCCAGCAGTATCACCGGGACTAGCGAGTTGTACGGGGAGACCCAGTACTTC
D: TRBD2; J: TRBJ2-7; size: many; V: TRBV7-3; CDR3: CASSLTGVAGGPYEQYF; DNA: TGTGCCAGCAGCTTAACCGGGGTAGCGGGAGGGCCGTACGAGCAGTACTTC
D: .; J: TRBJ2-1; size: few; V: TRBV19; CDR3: CASSTGQIYNEQFF; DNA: TGTGCCAGTAGTACCGGACAGATATACAATGAGCAGTTCTTC
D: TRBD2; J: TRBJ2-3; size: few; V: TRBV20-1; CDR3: CSARVRPPTSGDTDTQYF; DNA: TGCAGTGCTAGAGTACGTCCTCCGACTAGCGGAGACACAGATACGCAGTATTTT
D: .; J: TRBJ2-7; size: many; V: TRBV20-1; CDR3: CSARKGPEPLEQYF; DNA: TGCAGTGCTAGAAAGGGGCCGGAGCCTCTCGAGCAGTACTTC
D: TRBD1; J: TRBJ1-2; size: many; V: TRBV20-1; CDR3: CSARDRQGVGYGYTF; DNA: TGCAGTGCTAGAGATAGACAGGGGGTTGGCTATGGCTACACCTTC
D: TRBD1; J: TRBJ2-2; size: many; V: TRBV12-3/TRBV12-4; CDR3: CASMHDRVHGELFF; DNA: TGTGCCAGCATGCACGACAGGGTCCACGGGGAGCTGTTTTTT
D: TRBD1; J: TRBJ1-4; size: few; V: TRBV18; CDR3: CASSPYTGGGLREKLFF; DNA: TGTGCCAGCTCACCTTATACAGGGGGCGGACTCCGGGAAAAACTGTTTTTT
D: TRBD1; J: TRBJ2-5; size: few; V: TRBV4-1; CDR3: CASSQVGRGETQYF; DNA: TGCGCCAGCAGCCAAGTAGGCAGGGGGGAGACCCAGTACTTC
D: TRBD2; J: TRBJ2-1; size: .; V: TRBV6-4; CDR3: CASSPRTSGRAEQFF; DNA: TGTGCCAGCAGTCCTCGGACTAGCGGGAGGGCCGAGCAGTTCTTC
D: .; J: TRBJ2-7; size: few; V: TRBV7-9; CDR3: CASSLVIASTEQYF; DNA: TGTGCCAGCAGCTTAGTGATAGCTTCTACCGAGCAGTACTTC
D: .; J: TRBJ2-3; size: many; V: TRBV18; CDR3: CASSPGSTDTQYF; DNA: TGTGCCAGCTCACCGGGGTCGACGGATACGCAGTATTTT
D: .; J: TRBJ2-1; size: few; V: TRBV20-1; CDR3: CSARDMVGSYNEQFF; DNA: TGCAGTGCTAGAGACATGGTTGGGAGCTACAATGAGCAGTTCTTC
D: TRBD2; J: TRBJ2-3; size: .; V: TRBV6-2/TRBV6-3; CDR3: CASSILAGLTDTQYF; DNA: TGTGCCAGCAGTATACTAGCGGGCCTCACAGATACGCAGTATTTT
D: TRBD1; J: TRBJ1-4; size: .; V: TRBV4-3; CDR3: CASSQDSWAGGEKLFF; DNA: TGCGCCAGCAGCCAGGATAGCTGGGCAGGGGGTGAAAAACTGTTTTTT
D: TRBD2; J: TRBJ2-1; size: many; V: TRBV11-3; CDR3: CASSSREVYLHEQFF; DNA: TGTGCCAGCAGCTCGCGGGAGGTGTATCTCCATGAGCAGTTCTTC
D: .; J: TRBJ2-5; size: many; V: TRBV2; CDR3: CASSESRAVQETQYF; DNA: TGTGCCAGCAGCGAGAGCAGGGCAGTCCAAGAGACCCAGTACTTC
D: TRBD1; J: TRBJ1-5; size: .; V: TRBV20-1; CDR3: CSARGGGGGWQPQHF; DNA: TGCAGTGCTAGAGGGGGTGGAGGGGGCTGGCAGCCCCAGCATTTT
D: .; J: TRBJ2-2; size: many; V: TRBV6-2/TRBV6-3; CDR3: CASSPLTVYGDTGELFF; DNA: TGTGCCAGCAGTCCCCTGACAGTGTACGGGGACACCGGGGAGCTGTTTTTT
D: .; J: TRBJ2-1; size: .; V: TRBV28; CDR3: CASSLRGGNNEQFF; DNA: TGTGCCAGCAGTTTAAGGGGGGGAAACAATGAGCAGTTCTTC
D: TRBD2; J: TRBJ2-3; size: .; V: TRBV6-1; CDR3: CASSPLGGGLAGVGDTQYF; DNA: TGTGCCAGCAGTCCCCTAGGGGGGGGGCTAGCGGGAGTGGGAGATACGCAGTATTTT
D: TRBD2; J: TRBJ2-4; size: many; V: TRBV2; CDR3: CASKTDPSGYIQYF; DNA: TGTGCCAGCAAGACCGACCCTAGCGGGTATATTCAGTACTTC
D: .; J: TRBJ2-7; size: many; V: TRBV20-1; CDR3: CSARRVRGPDVYEQYF; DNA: TGCAGTGCTAGAAGGGTTCGAGGCCCGGATGTCTACGAGCAGTACTTC
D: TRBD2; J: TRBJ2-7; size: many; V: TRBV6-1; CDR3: CASSHRTSGRPYEQYF; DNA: TGTGCCAGCAGTCACCGGACTAGCGGGCGCCCCTACGAGCAGTACTTC
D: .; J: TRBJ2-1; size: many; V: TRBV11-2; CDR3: CASEGPSYNEQFF; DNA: TGTGCCAGCGAAGGACCCTCCTACAATGAGCAGTTCTTC
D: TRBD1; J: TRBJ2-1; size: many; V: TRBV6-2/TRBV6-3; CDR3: CASRGQGVDEQFF; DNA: TGTGCCAGCAGGGGACAGGGCGTTGATGAGCAGTTCTTC
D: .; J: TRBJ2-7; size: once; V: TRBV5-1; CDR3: CASSLVGRETYEQYF; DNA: TGCGCCAGCAGCTTGGTTGGGAGAGAAACCTACGAGCAGTACTTC
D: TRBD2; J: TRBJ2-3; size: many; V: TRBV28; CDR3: CASSPIGLAGESTDTQYF; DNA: TGTGCCAGCAGTCCTATCGGACTAGCGGGGGAAAGCACAGATACGCAGTATTTT
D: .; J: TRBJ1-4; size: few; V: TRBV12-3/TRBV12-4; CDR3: CASSLVGGVYEKLFF; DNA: TGTGCCAGCAGTTTAGTGGGGGGGGTATATGAAAAACTGTTTTTT
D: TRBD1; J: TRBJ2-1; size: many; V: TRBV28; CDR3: CASSPGQASTNEQFF; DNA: TGTGCCAGCAGTCCTGGACAGGCCTCCACGAATGAGCAGTTCTTC
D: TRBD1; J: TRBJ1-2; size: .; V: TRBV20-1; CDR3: CSARQGSSYGYTF; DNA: TGCAGTGCTCGACAGGGAAGTAGCTATGGCTACACCTTC
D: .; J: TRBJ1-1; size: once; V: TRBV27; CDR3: CASSLIGVRTEAFF; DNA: TGTGCCAGCAGTTTAATTGGGGTTAGGACTGAAGCTTTCTTT
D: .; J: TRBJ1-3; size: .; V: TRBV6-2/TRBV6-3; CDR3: CASSYSGGGNTIYF; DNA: TGTGCCAGCAGTTACTCCGGGGGAGGAAACACCATATATTTT
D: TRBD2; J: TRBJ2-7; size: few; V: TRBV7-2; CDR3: CASSQAGGFSYEQYF; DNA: TGTGCCAGCAGCCAAGCGGGGGGATTTTCCTACGAGCAGTACTTC
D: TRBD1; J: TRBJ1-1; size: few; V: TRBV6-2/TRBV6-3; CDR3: CASSRTRQGTNTEAFF; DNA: TGTGCCAGCAGTCGAACGAGACAGGGGACCAACACTGAAGCTTTCTTT